Below, 20 T cell receptor beta chains from the same sample are listed, as sequenced in a study of metastatic and nonmetastatic thyroid tumors. Every patient underwent thyroid surgery untreated. Via MiXCR, TCRdb re-called the PCR reads. Of around 61,000 clones listed, less than 30% are singletons. The specimen sequenced was blood. The receptor source for this set is a female donor with papillary thyroid cancer or a benign thyroid nodule (not recorded which). Some clones in this sample may be carry-over from other donors' samples.

This clone is medium-sized (0.01 to 0.1%) by share. The chain joins TRBV7-2 to TRBJ2-7, with a tentative D call TRBD2 (5 bases). CDR3 length: 13 residues. Germline V lookup: CDR1 SGHTA, CDR2 FQGNSA. V lost 5 bases, J lost 2 bases, and 10 bases lay in between. CDR3 nucleotide sequence: TGTGCCAGCAGCCCCGGTAGCGCCTACGAGCAGTACTTC. Amino acid sequence: CASSPGSAYEQYF. The full variable domain, its missing parts supplied by reference TRBV7-2 and TRBJ2-7, is GAGVSQSPSNKVTEKGKDVELRCDPISGHTALYWYRQSLGQGLEFLIYFQGNSAPDKSGLPSDRFSAERTGGSVSTLTIQRTQQEDSAVYLCASSPGSAYEQYFGPGTRLTVT.

V is TRBV5-6 and J is TRBJ1-5; D perhaps matches TRBD1 (5 bases). V was shortened by 0 bases and J by 6 bases, with 13 bases between the two germline ends. The length of the CDR3 is 15 residues. CDR1 and CDR2 (germline): SGHDT, YYEEEE. CDR3: CASSLGGICSQPQHF. The CDR3 nucleotides are TGTGCCAGCAGCTTGGGGGGGATTTGTAGTCAGCCCCAGCATTTT.

This clone was observed a few times. This sequence joins TRBV7-2 and TRBJ2-7; 8 nucleotides agree with TRBD2. This CDR3 is built from 11 residues. CDR1 is SGHTA, CDR2 FQGNSA, per germline. In DNA form, the CDR3 reads TGTGCTACTAGCGGATACCACGAGCAGTACTTC. Translated, it gives CATSGYHEQYF. The complete variable domain, with remaining parts taken from reference TRBV7-2 and TRBJ2-7, reads GAGVSQSPSNKVTEKGKDVELRCDPISGHTALYWYRQSLGQGLEFLIYFQGNSAPDKSGLPSDRFSAERTGGSVSTLTIQRTQQEDSAVYLCATSGYHEQYFGPGTRLTVT.

This clone was counted many times. This sequence joins TRBV11-2 and TRBJ1-2; 8 bases are shared with TRBD1. V gave up 2 bases and J gave up 8 bases; unmatched junction bases: 13. Germline V lookup: CDR1 SGHAT, CDR2 FQNNGV. The CDR3 extends over 16 amino acids. In DNA, the CDR3 is TGTGCCAGCAGCTTAAATTTCGGTGGACAGGGATCAGGCTACACCTTC. Its translation is CASSLNFGGQGSGYTF.

The chain couples TRBV9 to TRBJ2-1; D might be TRBD1 (6 bases). Germline assignment: CDR1 SGDLS and CDR2 YYNGEE. The CDR3 consists of 13 residues. V was trimmed by 9 bases and J by 2 bases, leaving 12 bases between them. This CDR3 is CANKGGPYNEQFF. In DNA form, the CDR3 reads TGTGCCAACAAAGGGGGACCCTACAATGAGCAGTTCTTC. The whole variable domain, filled in from reference TRBV9 and TRBJ2-1, reads DSGVTQTPKHLITATGQRVTLRCSPRSGDLSVYWYQQSLDQGLQFLIQYYNGEERAKGNILERFSAQQFPDLHSELNLSSLELGDSALYFCANKGGPYNEQFFGPGTRLTVL.

The chain combines TRBV20-1 with TRBJ2-2; 10 bases agree with TRBD2. The J segment lost 2 bases and the V segment lost 0 bases, leaving 9 bases of the junction unmatched. The germline V gene has CDR1 DFQATT and CDR2 SNEGSKA (reference sequence). This CDR3 contains 18 residues. In DNA, the CDR3 is TGCAGTGCTAGAGATAGGGTTAGCGGGGGGATAAACACCGGGGAGCTGTTTTTT. Its protein product is CSARDRVSGGINTGELFF.

The chain is built from TRBV5-1 and TRBJ2-7; 8 bases map to TRBD1. The CDR3 loop spans 13 amino acids. Unmatched junction bases numbered 3, after V lost 4 bases and J lost 3 bases. CDR1 is SGHRS, CDR2 YFSETQ, per germline. The CDR3: CASSVGTGYEQYF. CDR3 nucleotides: TGCGCCAGCAGCGTAGGGACAGGCTACGAGCAGTACTTC.

This clone has a handful of counts. This chain joins TRBV9 and TRBJ1-6; D possibly corresponds to TRBD1 (6 bases). V was shortened by 0 bases and J by 10 bases, with 11 bases between the two germline ends. The CDR3 totals 14 residues. CDR1 SGDLS and CDR2 YYNGEE come from the germline V gene. The CDR3 region has the DNA TGTGCCAGCAGCGTAGCTCAAGGGGGATCACCCCTCCACTTT. It yields the protein CASSVAQGGSPLHF.

This clone appeared a few times. V gene TRBV10-2 combines with J gene TRBJ1-2; D perhaps matches TRBD1 (5 bases). V dropped 4 bases and J dropped 5 bases, with 11 bases sitting between them. Looked up from germline, CDR1 is WSHSY and CDR2 is SAAADI. The CDR3 runs to 13 residues. The CDR3 spells CASSGTTVYGYTF. The CDR3 DNA is TGCGCCAGCAGTGGGACGACAGTGTATGGCTACACCTTC.

The chain joins TRBV20-1 to TRBJ2-3; D is unclear. Trimming shortened V by 2 bases and J by 4 bases, and 10 bases separated the two germline ends. The germline V gene has CDR1 DFQATT and CDR2 SNEGSKA (reference sequence). The CDR3 covers 13 residues. CDR3 nucleotide sequence: TGCAGTGCTAGACTTGTTCGCGCAGATACGCAGTATTTT. As protein: CSARLVRADTQYF.

This clone was picked up many times. This rearrangement joins TRBV7-8 to TRBJ1-2; D gene uncertain. The germline V and J ends were trimmed by 1 base and 4 bases, with 4 bases remaining between them. This CDR3 contains 12 residues. Per germline, CDR1 SGHVS and CDR2 FQNEAQ. The CDR3 reads CASSLGGYGYTF. As DNA, the CDR3 is TGTGCCAGCAGCTTAGGAGGCTATGGCTACACCTTC.

V and J are TRBV12-3 or TRBV12-4 and TRBJ2-5; D uncertain. The CDR3 has 14 residues. Deletions cut 1 base from V and 5 bases from J, with 11 bases between. The CDR3 DNA is TGTGCCAGCAGTTTAGGAAGTGATTTGGAGACCCAGTACTTC. Translation: CASSLGSDLETQYF.

By frequency in the sample, this clone is medium-sized. The chain recombines TRBV6-1 with TRBJ2-7, with no clear D. Germline values: CDR1 MNHNS, CDR2 SASEGT. V was pared by 1 base and J by 6 bases, with 13 bases between. This CDR3 spans 14 amino acids. The CDR3 DNA is TGTGCCAGCAGTGAAGTGCCCTCCGGATCCGAGCAGTACTTC. This codes for CASSEVPSGSEQYF.

This clone is medium-sized (0.01 to 0.1%). The chain links TRBV19 to TRBJ2-7; 7 positions agree with TRBD2. CDR3 length: 15 amino acids. The germline gives CDR1 LNHDA, CDR2 SQIVND (reference sequence). The trim removed 2 bases at V and 2 bases at J, leaving 6 bases unmatched. The DNA of the CDR3 is TGTGCCAGTAGTATACTCTCTAGCGGTACCTACGAGCAGTACTTC. Its translation: CASSILSSGTYEQYF.

The gene calls are TRBV6-2 or TRBV6-3 and TRBJ2-7, with 7 bases that match TRBD1. This CDR3 contains 15 residues. Germline V gene data show CDR1 as MNHEY and CDR2 as SVGEGT. The ends lost 4 bases at V and 7 bases at J; junction bases unmatched: 13. The chain's CDR3 is CASSSPRGSGKEQYF. As DNA, the CDR3 is TGTGCCAGCAGTTCTCCCAGGGGGAGCGGTAAAGAGCAGTACTTC.

This clone was counted at least ten times. J is TRBJ1-6 and V is TRBV28; 7 nucleotides agree with TRBD1. The CDR3 spans 15 residues. V shed 2 bases and J 3 bases; nucleotides not matched to a gene: 1. Per germline, CDR1 MDHEN and CDR2 SYDVKM. CDR3 protein: CASSLGQVYNSPLHF. In DNA, the CDR3 is TGTGCCAGCAGTTTAGGACAGGTCTATAATTCACCCCTCCACTTT.

This clone is termed medium-sized (0.01 to 0.1%). This chain links TRBV6-2 or TRBV6-3 with TRBJ2-7; D ambiguous. Germline V CDR1 and CDR2: MNHEY, SVGEGT. The CDR3 loop spans 14 amino acids. V was shortened by 0 bases and J by 3 bases, with 9 bases between the two germline ends. CDR3 in amino acids: CASSYSEVRYEQYF. Written as DNA, the CDR3 is TGTGCCAGCAGTTACTCAGAGGTCCGCTACGAGCAGTACTTC.

This chain uses TRBV6-2 or TRBV6-3 with TRBJ2-1; D is perhaps TRBD2 (6 bases). Germline V gives CDR1 MNHEY, CDR2 SVGEGT. There are 13 residues in the CDR3. V lost 7 bases and J lost 8, with 15 bases in between. CDR3 in amino acids: CASNRPGADEQFF. The DNA for the CDR3 is TGTGCCAGCAATAGACCGGGAGCCGATGAGCAGTTCTTC.

This clone was found a few times. This chain connects TRBV27 to TRBJ1-4; D is unclear. Germline CDR1 and CDR2: MNHEY and SMNVEV (reference sequence). V dropped 1 base and J dropped 8 bases, with 11 bases sitting between them. There are 14 residues in the CDR3. CDR3 sequence: CASSLLSGEEKLFF. CDR3 sequence (DNA): TGTGCCAGCAGTTTATTGTCCGGTGAGGAAAAACTGTTTTTT.

The genes are TRBV12-3 or TRBV12-4 and TRBJ1-2, with D maybe TRBD1 (6 bases). V lost 8 bases to trimming and J lost 4 bases, with 20 bases between them. The CDR3 is 15 residues long. CDR3 sequence reads: CASVRGGGSAYGYTF. Here the CDR3 DNA reads TGTGCCAGCGTCAGGGGAGGAGGGTCGGCCTATGGCTACACCTTC.